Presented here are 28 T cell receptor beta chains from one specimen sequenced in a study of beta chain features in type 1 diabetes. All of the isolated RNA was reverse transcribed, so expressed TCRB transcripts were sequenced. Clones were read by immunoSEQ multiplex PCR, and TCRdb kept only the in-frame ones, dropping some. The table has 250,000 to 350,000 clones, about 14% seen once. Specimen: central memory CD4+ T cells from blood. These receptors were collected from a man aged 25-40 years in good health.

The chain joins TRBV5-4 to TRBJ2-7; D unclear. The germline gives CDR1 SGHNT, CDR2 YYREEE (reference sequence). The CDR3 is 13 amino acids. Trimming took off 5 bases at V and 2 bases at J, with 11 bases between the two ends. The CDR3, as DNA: TGTGCCAGCAGTCAGGACCCGGCCTACGAGCAGTACGTC. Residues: CASSQDPAYEQYV.

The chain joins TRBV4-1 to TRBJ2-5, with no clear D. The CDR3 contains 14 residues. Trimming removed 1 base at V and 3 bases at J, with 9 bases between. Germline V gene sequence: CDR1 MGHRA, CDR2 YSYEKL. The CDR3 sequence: CASSQGSSKETQYF. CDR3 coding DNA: TGCGCCAGCAGCCAAGGCTCTTCGAAAGAGACCCAGTACTTC.

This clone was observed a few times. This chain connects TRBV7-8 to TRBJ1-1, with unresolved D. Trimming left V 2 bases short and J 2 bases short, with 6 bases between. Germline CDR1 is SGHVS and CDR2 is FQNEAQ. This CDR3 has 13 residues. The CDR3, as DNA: TGTGCCAGCAGCTTAAACGGCAACACTGAAGCTTTCTTT. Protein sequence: CASSLNGNTEAFF.

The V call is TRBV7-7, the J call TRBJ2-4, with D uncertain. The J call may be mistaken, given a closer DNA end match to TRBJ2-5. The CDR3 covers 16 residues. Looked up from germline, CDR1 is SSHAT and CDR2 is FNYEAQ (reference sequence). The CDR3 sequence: CASSLAPSPRFGTQYF. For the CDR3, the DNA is TGTGCCAGCAGCTTAGCGCCTTCGCCCCGTTTTGGGACCCAGTACTTC.

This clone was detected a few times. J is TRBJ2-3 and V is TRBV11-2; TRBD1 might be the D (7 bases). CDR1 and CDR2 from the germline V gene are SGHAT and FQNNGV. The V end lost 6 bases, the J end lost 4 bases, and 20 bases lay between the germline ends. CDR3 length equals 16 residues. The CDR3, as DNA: TGTGCCAGCAGAGTAAGGAGGGGGCCGGGGCCAGATACGCAGTATTTT. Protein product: CASRVRRGPGPDTQYF.

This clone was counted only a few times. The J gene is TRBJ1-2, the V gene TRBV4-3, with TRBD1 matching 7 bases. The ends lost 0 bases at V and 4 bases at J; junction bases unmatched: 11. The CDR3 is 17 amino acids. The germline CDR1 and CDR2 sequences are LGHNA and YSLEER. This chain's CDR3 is CASSQETSHRGAYGYTF. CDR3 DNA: TGCGCCAGCAGCCAAGAAACCTCCCACAGGGGTGCCTATGGCTACACCTTC.

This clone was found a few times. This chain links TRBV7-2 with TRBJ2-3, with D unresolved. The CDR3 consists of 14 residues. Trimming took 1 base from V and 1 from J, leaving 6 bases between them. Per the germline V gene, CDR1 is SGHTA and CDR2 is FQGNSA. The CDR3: CASSLVSRTDTQYF. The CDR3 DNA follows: TGTGCCAGCAGCTTAGTCAGCCGCACAGATACGCAGTATTTT. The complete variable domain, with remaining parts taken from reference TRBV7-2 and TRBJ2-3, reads GAGVSQSPSNKVTEKGKDVELRCDPISGHTALYWYRQSLGQGLEFLIYFQGNSAPDKSGLPSDRFSAERTGGSVSTLTIQRTQQEDSAVYLCASSLVSRTDTQYFGPGTRLTVL.

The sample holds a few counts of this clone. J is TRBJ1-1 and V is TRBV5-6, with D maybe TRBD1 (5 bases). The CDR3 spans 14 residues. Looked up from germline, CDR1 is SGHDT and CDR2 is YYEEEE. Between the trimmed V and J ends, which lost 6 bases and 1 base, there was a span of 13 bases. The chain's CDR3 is CASTLQGPNTEAFF. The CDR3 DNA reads TGTGCCAGCACCCTGCAGGGCCCGAACACTGAAGCTTTCTTT.

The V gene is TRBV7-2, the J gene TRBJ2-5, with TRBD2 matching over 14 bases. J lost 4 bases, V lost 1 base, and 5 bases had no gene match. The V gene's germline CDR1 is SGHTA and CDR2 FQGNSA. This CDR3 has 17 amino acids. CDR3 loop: CASSLDRLAGGGETQYF. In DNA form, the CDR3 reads TGTGCCAGCAGCTTAGACCGACTAGCGGGAGGGGGAGAGACCCAGTACTTC.

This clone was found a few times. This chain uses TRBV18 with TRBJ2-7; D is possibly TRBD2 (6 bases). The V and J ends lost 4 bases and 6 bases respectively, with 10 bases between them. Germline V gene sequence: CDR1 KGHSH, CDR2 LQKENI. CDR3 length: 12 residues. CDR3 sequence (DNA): TGTGCCAGCTCACAATGGGGAGGCGAGCAGTACTTC. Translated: CASSQWGGEQYF. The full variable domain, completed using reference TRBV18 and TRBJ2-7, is NAGVMQNPRHLVRRRGQEARLRCSPMKGHSHVYWYRQLPEEGLKFMVYLQKENIIDESGMPKERFSAEFPKEGPSILRIQQVVRGDSAAYFCASSQWGGEQYFGPGTRLTVT.

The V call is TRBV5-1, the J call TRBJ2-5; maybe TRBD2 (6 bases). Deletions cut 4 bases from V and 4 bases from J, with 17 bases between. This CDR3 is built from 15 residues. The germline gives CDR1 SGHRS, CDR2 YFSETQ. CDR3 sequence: CASSHTSGGSETQYF. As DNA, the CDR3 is TGCGCCAGCAGCCATACAAGTGGGGGGTCAGAGACCCAGTACTTC. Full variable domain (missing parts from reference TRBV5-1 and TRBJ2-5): KAGVTQTPRYLIKTRGQQVTLSCSPISGHRSVSWYQQTPGQGLQFLFEYFSETQRNKGNFPGRFSGRQFSNSRSEMNVSTLELGDSALYLCASSHTSGGSETQYFGPGTRLLVL.

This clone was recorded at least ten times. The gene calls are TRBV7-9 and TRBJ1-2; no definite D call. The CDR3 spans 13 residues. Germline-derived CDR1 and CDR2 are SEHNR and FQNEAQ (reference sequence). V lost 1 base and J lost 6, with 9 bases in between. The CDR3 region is CASSLESRNGYTF. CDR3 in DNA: TGTGCCAGCAGCTTAGAGAGTAGAAATGGCTACACCTTC. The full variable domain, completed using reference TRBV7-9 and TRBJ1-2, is DTGVSQNPRHKITKRGQNVTFRCDPISEHNRLYWYRQTLGQGPEFLTYFQNEAQLEKSRLLSDRFSAERPKGSFSTLEIQRTEQGDSAMYLCASSLESRNGYTFGSGTRLTVV.

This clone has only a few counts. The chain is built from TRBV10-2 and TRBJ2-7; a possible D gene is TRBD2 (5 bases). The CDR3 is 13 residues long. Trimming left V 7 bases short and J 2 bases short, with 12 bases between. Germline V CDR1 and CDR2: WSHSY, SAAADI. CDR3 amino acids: CASKASRTYEQYF. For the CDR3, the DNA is TGCGCCAGCAAGGCTAGCAGAACCTACGAGCAGTACTTC.

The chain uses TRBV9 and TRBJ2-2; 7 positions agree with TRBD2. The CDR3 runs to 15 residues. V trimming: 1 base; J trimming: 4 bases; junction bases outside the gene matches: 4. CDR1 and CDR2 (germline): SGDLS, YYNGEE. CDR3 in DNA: TGTGCCAGCAGCGTACGGGGGGTGAGCACCGGGGAGCTGTTTTTT. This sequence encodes CASSVRGVSTGELFF.

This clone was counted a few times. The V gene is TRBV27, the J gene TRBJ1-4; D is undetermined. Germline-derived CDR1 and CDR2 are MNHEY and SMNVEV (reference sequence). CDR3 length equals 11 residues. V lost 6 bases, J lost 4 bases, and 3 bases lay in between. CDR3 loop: CASRNNEKLFF. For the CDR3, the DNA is TGTGCCAGCAGGAATAATGAAAAACTGTTTTTT.

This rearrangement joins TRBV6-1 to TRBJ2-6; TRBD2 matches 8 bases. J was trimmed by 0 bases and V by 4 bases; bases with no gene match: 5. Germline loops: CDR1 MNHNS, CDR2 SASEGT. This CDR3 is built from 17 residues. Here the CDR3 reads CASSAGGMNSGANVLTF. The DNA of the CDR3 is TGTGCCAGCAGTGCGGGAGGGATGAACTCTGGGGCCAACGTCCTGACTTTC.

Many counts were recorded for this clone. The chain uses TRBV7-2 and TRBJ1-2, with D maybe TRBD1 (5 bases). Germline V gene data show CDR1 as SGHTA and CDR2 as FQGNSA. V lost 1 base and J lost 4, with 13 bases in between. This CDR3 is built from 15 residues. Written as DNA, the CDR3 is TGTGCCAGCAGCTTAGTCCGCAGGACAAGCTATGGCTACACCTTC. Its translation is CASSLVRRTSYGYTF.

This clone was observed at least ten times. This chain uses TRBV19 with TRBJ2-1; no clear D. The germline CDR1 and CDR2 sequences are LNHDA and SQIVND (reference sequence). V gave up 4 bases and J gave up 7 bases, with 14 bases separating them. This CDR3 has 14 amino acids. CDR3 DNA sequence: TGTGCCAGTAGTACCAACGTAGGCAGGAATGAGCAGTTCTTC. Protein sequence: CASSTNVGRNEQFF.

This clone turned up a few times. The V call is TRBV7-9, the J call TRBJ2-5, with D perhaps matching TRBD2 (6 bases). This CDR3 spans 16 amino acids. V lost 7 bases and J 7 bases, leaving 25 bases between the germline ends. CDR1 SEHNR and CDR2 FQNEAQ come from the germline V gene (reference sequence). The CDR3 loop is CASTGLRGAQTGTQYF. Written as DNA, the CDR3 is TGTGCCAGCACGGGATTGCGGGGAGCCCAAACAGGGACCCAGTACTTC.

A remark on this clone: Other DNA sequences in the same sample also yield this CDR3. CDR3 protein: CASSPDLNTEAFF. CDR3 DNA sequence: TGTGCCAGCTCGCCAGACTTGAACACTGAAGCTTTCTTT. This chain links TRBV18 with TRBJ1-1; D ambiguous. The length of the CDR3 is 13 residues. V lost 6 bases, J lost 0 bases, and 8 bases lay in between. CDR1 is KGHSH and CDR2 is LQKENI in the germline V gene.

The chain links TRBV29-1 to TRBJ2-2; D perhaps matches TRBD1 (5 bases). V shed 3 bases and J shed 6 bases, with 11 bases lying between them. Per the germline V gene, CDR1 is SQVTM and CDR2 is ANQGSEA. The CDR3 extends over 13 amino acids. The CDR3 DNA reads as TGCAGCGTTGACGAGTGGGGCGCCGGGGAGCTGTTTTTT. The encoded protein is CSVDEWGAGELFF.

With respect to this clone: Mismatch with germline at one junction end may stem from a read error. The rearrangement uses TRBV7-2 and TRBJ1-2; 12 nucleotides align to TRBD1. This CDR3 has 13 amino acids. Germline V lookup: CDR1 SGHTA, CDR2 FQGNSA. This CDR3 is CASSLLPGTGGFF. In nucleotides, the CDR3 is TGTGCCAGCAGCCTCCTCCCCGGGACAGGGGGCTTCTTC.

The CDR3 is CASRPGRRTTGELFF. Here the CDR3 DNA reads TGTGCCAGCAGGCCGGGACGGCGTACCACCGGGGAGCTGTTTTTT. The gene calls are TRBV7-9 and TRBJ2-2; D is perhaps TRBD1 or TRBD2 (5 bases each). There are 15 residues in the CDR3. V dropped 6 bases and J dropped 4 bases, with 15 bases sitting between them. Germline assignment: CDR1 SEHNR and CDR2 FQNEAQ (reference sequence).

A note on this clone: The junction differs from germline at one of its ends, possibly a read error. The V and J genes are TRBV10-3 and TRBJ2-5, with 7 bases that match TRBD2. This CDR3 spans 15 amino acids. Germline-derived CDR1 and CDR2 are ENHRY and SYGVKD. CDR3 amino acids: CASSYSGGPSETQYF. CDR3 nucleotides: TGTGCCAGCAGTTACTCGGGAGGACCATCGGAGACCCAGTACTTC.

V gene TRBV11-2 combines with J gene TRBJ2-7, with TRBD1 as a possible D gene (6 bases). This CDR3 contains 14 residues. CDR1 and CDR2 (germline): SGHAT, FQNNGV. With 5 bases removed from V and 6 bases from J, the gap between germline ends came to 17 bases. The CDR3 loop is CASSQGQGLSEQYV. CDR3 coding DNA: TGTGCCAGCAGCCAAGGGCAGGGGCTTAGCGAGCAGTACGTC.

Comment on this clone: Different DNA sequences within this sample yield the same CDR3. The CDR3 nucleotides are TGTGCCAGCTCACCGGGACAGGACACTGAAGCTTTCTTT. It is translated as CASSPGQDTEAFF. The chain recombines TRBV18 with TRBJ1-1; 8 positions agree with TRBD1. V shed 3 bases, J shed 3 bases, and the junction held 0 bases outside the gene matches. The CDR3 has 13 residues. Germline loops: CDR1 KGHSH, CDR2 LQKENI.

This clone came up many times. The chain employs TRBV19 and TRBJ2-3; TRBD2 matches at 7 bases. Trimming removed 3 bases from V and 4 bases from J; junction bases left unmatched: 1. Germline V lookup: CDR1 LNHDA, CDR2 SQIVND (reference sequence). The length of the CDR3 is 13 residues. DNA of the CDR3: TGTGCCAGTAGTATGGCGGGAGCAGATACGCAGTATTTT. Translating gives CASSMAGADTQYF. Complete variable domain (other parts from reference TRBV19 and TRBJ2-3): DGGITQSPKYLFRKEGQNVTLSCEQNLNHDAMYWYRQDPGQGLRLIYYSQIVNDFQKGDIAEGYSVSREKKESFPLTVTSAQKNPTAFYLCASSMAGADTQYFGPGTRLTVL.

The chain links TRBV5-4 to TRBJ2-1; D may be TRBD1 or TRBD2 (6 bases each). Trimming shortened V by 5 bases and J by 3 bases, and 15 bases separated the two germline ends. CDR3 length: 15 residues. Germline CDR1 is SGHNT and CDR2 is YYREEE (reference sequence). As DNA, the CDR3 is TGTGCCAGCAGTTCCGGGGGCCCGGGCTACAATGAGCAGTTCTTC. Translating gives CASSSGGPGYNEQFF.